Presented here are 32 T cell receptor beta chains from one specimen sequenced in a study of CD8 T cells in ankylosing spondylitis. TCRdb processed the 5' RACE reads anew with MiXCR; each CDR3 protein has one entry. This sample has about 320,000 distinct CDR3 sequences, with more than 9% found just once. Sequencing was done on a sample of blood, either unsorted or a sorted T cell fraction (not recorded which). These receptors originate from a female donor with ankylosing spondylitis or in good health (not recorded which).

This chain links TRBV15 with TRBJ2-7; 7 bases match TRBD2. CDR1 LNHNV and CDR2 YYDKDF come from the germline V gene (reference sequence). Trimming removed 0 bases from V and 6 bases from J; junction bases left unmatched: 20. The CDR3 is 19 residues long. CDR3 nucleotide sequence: TGTGCCACCAGCAGAGATTCCTCGCTAGCGGCCTCCCCACTTCGCGAGCAGTACTTC. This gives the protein CATSRDSSLAASPLREQYF.

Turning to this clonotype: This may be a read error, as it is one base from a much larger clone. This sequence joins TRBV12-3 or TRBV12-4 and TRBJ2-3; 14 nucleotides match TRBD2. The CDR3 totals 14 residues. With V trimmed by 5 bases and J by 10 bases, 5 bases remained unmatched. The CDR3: CASSPGTSGSSQYF. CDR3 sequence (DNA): TGTGCCAGCAGTCCCGGGACTAGCGGGAGCTCGCAGTATTTT.

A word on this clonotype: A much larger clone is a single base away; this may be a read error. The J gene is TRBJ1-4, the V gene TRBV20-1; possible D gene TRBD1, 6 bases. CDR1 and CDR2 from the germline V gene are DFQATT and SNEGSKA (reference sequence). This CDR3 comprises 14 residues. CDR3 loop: CRARKPGGGEKLFF. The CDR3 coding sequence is TGCAGAGCTAGAAAGCCGGGAGGGGGTGAAAAACTGTTTTTT.

This CDR3 is CAWRTGFSGNTIYF. Here the CDR3 DNA reads TGTGCCTGGAGAACAGGCTTTTCCGGAAACACCATATATTTT. This chain links TRBV30 with TRBJ1-3, with TRBD1 as a possible D gene (5 bases). The length of the CDR3 is 14 residues. Germline values: CDR1 GTSNPN, CDR2 SVGIG (reference sequence). V gave up 3 bases and J gave up 4 bases, with 13 bases separating them.

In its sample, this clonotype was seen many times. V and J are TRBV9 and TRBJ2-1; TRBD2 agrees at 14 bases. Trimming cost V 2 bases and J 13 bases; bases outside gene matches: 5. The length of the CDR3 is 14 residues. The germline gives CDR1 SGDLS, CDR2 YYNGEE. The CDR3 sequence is CASSVGTSGRPQFF. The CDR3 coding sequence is TGTGCCAGCAGCGTGGGGACTAGCGGGAGACCCCAGTTCTTC.

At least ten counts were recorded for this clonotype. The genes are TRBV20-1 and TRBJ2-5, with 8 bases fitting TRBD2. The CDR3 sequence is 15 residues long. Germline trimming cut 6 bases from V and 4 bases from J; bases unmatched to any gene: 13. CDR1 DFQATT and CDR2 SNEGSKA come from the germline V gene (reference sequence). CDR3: CSASLLAGGGETQYF. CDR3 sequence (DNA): TGCAGTGCATCGCTACTGGCGGGAGGAGGAGAGACCCAGTACTTC.

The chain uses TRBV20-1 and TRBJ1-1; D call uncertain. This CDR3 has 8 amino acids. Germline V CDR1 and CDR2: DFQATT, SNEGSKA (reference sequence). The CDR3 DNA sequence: TGCACCACCACTGAAGCTTTCTTT. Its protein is CTTTEAFF.

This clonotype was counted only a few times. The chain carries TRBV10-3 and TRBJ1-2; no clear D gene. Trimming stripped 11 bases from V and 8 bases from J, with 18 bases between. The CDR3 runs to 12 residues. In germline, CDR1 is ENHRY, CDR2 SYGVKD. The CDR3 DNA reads TGTGCCTCTAGAGGAGAGGCAGAGGGCTACACCTTC. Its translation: CASRGEAEGYTF.

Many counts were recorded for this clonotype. The CDR3 bases are TGTGCCAGCACTCTTCTCGGACAGCCCACAGATACGCAGTATTTT. Protein product: CASTLLGQPTDTQYF. The rearrangement joins TRBV28 to TRBJ2-3, with D possibly TRBD1 on 6 matching bases. The CDR3 is 15 amino acids. Trimming removed 7 bases at V and 2 bases at J, with 16 bases between. CDR1 is MDHEN, CDR2 SYDVKM, per germline. The complete variable domain, with remaining parts taken from reference TRBV28 and TRBJ2-3, reads DVKVTQSSRYLVKRTGEKVFLECVQDMDHENMFWYRQDPGLGLRLIYFSYDVKMKEKGDIPEGYSVSREKKERFSLILESASTNQTSMYLCASTLLGQPTDTQYFGPGTRLTVL.

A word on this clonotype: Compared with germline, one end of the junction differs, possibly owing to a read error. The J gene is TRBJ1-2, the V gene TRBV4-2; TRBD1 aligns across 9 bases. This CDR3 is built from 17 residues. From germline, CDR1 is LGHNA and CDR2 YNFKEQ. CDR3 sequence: CPSSQDGEDRGRDGYTF. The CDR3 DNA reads TGTCCCAGCAGCCAAGATGGGGAGGACAGGGGACGAGATGGCTACACCTTC.

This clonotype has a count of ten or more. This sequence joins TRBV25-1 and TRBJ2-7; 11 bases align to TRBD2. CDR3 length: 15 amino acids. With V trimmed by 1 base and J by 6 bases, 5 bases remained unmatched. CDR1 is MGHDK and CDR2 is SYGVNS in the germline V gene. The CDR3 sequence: CASSELTSGSSEQYF. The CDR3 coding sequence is TGTGCCAGCAGTGAATTAACTAGCGGGAGTAGCGAGCAGTACTTC.

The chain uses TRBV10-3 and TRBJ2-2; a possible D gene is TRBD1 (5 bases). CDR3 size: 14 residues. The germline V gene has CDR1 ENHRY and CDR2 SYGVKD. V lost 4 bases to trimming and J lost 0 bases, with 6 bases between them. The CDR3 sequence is CAISGGPNTGELFF. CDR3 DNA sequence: TGTGCCATCAGTGGGGGCCCGAACACCGGGGAGCTGTTTTTT.

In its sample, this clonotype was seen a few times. The DNA for the CDR3 is TGTGCCAGCAGCTCTCCAGGGGGGACGGCTCTCAATGAGCAGTTCTTC. Translated: CASSSPGGTALNEQFF. The chain joins TRBV7-2 to TRBJ2-1; perhaps TRBD1 as D (7 bases). This CDR3 is built from 16 residues. Germline lookup yields CDR1 SGHTA and CDR2 FQGNSA. Trimming stripped 4 bases from V and 6 bases from J, with 19 bases between.

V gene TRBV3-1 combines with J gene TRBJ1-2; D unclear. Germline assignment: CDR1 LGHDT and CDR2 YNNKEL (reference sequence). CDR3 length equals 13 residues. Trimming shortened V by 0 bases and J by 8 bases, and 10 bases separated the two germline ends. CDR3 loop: CASSQDRFGGYTF. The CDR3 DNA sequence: TGTGCCAGCAGCCAAGACAGGTTCGGAGGCTACACCTTC.

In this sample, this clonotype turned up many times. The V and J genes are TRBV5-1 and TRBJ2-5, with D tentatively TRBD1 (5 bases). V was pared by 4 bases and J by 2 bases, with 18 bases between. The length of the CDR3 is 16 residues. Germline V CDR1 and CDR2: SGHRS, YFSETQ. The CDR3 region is CASSLQGYAEQETQYF. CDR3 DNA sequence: TGCGCCAGCAGCCTCCAGGGTTATGCCGAGCAAGAGACCCAGTACTTC.

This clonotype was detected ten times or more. CDR3 loop: CAWSGRVSNQPQHF. CDR3 coding DNA: TGTGCCTGGAGCGGCAGGGTTAGCAATCAGCCCCAGCATTTT. The chain joins TRBV30 to TRBJ1-5; a possible D gene is TRBD1 (5 bases). This CDR3 is 14 amino acids long. The V gene lost 3 bases and the J gene lost 0 bases, with 9 bases spanning the gap. CDR1 and CDR2 from the germline V gene are GTSNPN and SVGIG (reference sequence).

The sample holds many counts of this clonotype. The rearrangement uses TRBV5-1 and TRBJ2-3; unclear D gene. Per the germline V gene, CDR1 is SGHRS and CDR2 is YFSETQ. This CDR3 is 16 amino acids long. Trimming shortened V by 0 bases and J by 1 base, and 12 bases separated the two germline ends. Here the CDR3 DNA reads TGCGCCAGCAGCTTGGCCGGGCATCAAGGCACAGATACGCAGTATTTT. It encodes CASSLAGHQGTDTQYF.

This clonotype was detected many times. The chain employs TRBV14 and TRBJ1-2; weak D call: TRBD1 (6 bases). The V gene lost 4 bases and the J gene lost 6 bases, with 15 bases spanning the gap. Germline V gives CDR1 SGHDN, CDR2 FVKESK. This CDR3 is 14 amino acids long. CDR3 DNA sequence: TGTGCCAGCAGCCCCATTAGGACAGACCATGGCTACACCTTC. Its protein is CASSPIRTDHGYTF. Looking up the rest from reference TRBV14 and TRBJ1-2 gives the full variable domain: EAGVTQFPSHSVIEKGQTVTLRCDPISGHDNLYWYRRVMGKEIKFLLHFVKESKQDESGMPNNRFLAERTGGTYSTLKVQPAELEDSGVYFCASSPIRTDHGYTFGSGTRLTVV.

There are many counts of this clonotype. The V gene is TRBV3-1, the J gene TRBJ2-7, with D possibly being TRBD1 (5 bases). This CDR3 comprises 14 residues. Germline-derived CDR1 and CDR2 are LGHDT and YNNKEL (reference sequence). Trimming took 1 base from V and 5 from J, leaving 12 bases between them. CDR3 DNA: TGTGCCAGCAGCCAAGGCCAGACAGTAGACGAGCAGTACTTC. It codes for CASSQGQTVDEQYF.

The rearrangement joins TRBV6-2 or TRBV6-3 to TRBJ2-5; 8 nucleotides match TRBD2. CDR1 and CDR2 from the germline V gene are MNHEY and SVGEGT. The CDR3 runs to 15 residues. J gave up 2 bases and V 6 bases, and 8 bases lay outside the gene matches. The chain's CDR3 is CASSKIAGQQETQYF. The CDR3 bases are TGTGCCAGCAGCAAAATAGCGGGACAACAAGAGACCCAGTACTTC.

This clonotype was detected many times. CDR3 sequence: CSVYSATDTQYF. CDR3 coding DNA: TGCAGTGTGTACAGCGCTACAGATACGCAGTATTTT. V is TRBV20-1 and J is TRBJ2-3; D is undetermined. Between the trimmed V and J ends, which lost 7 bases and 3 bases, there was a span of 11 bases. Germline lookup yields CDR1 DFQATT and CDR2 SNEGSKA (reference sequence). This CDR3 contains 12 residues.

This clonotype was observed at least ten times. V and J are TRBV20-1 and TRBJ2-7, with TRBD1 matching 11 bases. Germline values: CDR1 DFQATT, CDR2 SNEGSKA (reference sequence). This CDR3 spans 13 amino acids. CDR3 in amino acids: CSVGQGVSYEQYF. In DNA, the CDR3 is TGCAGCGTGGGACAGGGGGTATCCTACGAGCAGTACTTC.

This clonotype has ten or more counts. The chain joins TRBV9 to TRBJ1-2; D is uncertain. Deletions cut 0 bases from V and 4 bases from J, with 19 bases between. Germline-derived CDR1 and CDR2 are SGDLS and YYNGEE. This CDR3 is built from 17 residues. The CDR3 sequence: CASSVEGSFVGGYGYTF. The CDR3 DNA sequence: TGTGCCAGCAGCGTAGAAGGCAGCTTCGTGGGTGGCTATGGCTACACCTTC.

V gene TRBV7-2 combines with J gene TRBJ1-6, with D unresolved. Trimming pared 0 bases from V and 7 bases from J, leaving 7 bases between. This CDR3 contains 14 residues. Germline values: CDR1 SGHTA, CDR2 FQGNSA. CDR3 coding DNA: TGTGCCAGCAGCTTAGCGGGCATGAATTCACCCCTCCACTTT. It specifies CASSLAGMNSPLHF.

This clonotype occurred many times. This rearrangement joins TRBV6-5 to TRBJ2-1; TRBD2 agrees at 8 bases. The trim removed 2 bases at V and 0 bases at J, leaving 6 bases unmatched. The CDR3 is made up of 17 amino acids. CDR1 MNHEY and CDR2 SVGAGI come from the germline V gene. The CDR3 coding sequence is TGTGCCAGCAGTTACAATGTGGCGGGGGGCTCCTACAATGAGCAGTTCTTC. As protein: CASSYNVAGGSYNEQFF.

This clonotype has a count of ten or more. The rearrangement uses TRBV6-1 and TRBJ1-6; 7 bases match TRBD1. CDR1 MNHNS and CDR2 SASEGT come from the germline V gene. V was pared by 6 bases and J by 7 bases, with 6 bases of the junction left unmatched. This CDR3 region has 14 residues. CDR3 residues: CASSNRGGNSPLHF. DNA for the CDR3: TGTGCCAGCAGCAACAGGGGAGGCAATTCACCCCTCCACTTT.

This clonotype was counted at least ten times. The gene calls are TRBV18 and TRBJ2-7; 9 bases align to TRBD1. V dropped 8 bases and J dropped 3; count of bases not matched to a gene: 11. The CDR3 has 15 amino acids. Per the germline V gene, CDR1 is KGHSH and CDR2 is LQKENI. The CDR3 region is CASSPPGQGSYEQYF. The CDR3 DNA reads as TGTGCCAGCAGTCCACCGGGACAGGGTAGCTACGAGCAGTACTTC.

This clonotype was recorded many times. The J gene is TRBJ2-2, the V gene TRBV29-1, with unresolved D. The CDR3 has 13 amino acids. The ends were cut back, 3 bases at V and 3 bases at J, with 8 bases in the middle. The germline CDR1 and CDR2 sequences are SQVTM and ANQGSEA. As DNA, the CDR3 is TGCAGCGTTGATGCCTCCTACACCGGGGAGCTGTTTTTT. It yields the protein CSVDASYTGELFF.

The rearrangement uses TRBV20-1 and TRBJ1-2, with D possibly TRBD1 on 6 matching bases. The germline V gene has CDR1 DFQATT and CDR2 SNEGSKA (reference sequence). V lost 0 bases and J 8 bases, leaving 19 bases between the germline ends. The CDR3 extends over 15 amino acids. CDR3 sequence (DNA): TGCAGTGCTAGAGATCTCCCGAGGGGCCAGGGGGGCTACACCTTC. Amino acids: CSARDLPRGQGGYTF.

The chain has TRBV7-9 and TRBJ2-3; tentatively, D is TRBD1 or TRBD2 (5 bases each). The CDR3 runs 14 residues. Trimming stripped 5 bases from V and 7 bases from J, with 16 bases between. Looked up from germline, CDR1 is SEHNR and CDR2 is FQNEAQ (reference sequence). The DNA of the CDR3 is TGTGCCAGCAGCCGGGACGGCCGCGATTATACGCAGTATTTT. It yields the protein CASSRDGRDYTQYF.

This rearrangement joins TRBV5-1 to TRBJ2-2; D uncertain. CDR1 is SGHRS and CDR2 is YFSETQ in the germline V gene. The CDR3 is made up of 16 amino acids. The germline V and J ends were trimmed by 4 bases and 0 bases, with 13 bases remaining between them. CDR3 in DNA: TGCGCCAGCAGCCGGTCAGAGGCTTCGAACACCGGGGAGCTGTTTTTT. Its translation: CASSRSEASNTGELFF.

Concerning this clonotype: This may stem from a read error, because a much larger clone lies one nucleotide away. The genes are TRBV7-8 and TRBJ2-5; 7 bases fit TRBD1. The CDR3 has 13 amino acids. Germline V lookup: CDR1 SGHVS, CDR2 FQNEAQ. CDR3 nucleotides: TGTGCCAGCAGCTTAGAGGGGGCGGCCAGGATTAACTTC. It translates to CASSLEGAARINF. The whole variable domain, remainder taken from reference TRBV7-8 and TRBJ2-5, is GAGVSQSPRYKVAKRGQDVALRCDPISGHVSLFWYQQALGQGPEFLTYFQNEAQLDKSGLPSDRFFAERPEGSVSTLKIQRTQQEDSAVYLCASSLEGAARINFGPGTRLLVL.